A selection of T cell receptor beta chains follows, all from one sample in a study of CD8 T cells in Susac syndrome. A single record per CDR3 protein comes from TCRdb applying MiXCR to the immunoSEQ multiplex PCR reads. The sample lists more than 250,000 distinct CDR3 sequences; about 92% were seen once. Material for sequencing was CD4+ T cells from PBMCs. Receptor source: a human donor with multiple sclerosis. CDR3s include the opening cysteine and the closing phenylalanine or tryptophan. A D gene is named only where the DNA matches it firmly. The size of a clone is reported for some rows only, either as once, few or many, or as a class for expanded clones.

TRBD2	TRBV11-1	TRBJ2-1	NA	TGTGCCGGCAGCTTGGGGCGGGAGTCGTATGAGCAGTTCTTC	CAGSLGRESYEQFF
NA	TRBV24-1	TRBJ1-5	NA	TGTGCCACCCAAGGGGTTAGCAATCAGCCCCAGCATTTT	CATQGVSNQPQHF
NA	TRBV7-2	TRBJ2-2	NA	TGTGCCAGCAGCTTAAGGCAGGGGAAAACCGGGGAGCTGTTTTTT	CASSLRQGKTGELFF
NA	TRBV7-9	TRBJ2-2	NA	TGTGCCAGCAGCCCTACTGGACAGAACACCGGGGAGCTGTTTTTT	CASSPTGQNTGELFF
TRBD2	TRBV4-2	TRBJ2-7	NA	TGTGCCAGCAGCCAAGACCCGCGGGAGAGTCCCGAGCAGTACTTC	CASSQDPRESPEQYF
NA	TRBV19	TRBJ1-2	NA	TGTGCCAGTAGTCGGACGGAATCCTTTAACTATGGCTACACCTTC	CASSRTESFNYGYTF
NA	TRBV7-9	TRBJ1-4	NA	TGTGCCAGCAGCCAGGGACTCAGTAATGAAAAACTGTTTTTT	CASSQGLSNEKLFF
TRBD2	TRBV4-3	TRBJ2-7	NA	TGCGCCAGCAGCCAAGAAGGCGGGAGGGTGAGCGAGCAGTACTTC	CASSQEGGRVSEQYF
NA	TRBV19	TRBJ2-1	NA	TGTGCCAGTAGTATCCCAGGAAAGAGCCCCTACAATGAGCAGTTCTTC	CASSIPGKSPYNEQFF
NA	TRBV20-1	TRBJ2-7	NA	TGCAGTGCTATCCTGGGGGGGCGGTCTTCCTACGAGCAGTACTTC	CSAILGGRSSYEQYF
NA	TRBV7-9	TRBJ2-5	NA	TGTGCCAGCAGCCTAAACCAGGGGGGCCAGTACTTC	CASSLNQGGQYF
TRBD2	TRBV4-3	TRBJ2-3	NA	TGCGCCAGCAGCCGACAGAGTCGGGCGGGAGGGCCTGCTACAGATACGCAGTATTTT	CASSRQSRAGGPATDTQYF
NA	TRBV18	TRBJ1-6	NA	TGTGCCAGCTCTCCGTCCCCCCTAGGGCGGATCAGCAATTCACCCCTCCACTTT	CASSPSPLGRISNSPLHF
NA	TRBV20-1	TRBJ2-1	NA	TGCAGTGCTCCCGTGGGGGGGGGCCCGGGGGACAATGAGCAGTTCTTC	CSAPVGGGPGDNEQFF
TRBD1	TRBV6-1	TRBJ1-5	NA	TGTGCCAGTTCAACCGATGCCCGATCAGGGGGGGGACAGCCCCAGCATTTT	CASSTDARSGGGQPQHF
TRBD1	TRBV7-9	TRBJ1-1	NA	TGTGCCGGGTTAACAGGGGTGAACACTGAAGCTTTCTTT	CAGLTGVNTEAFF
NA	TRBV12-3/TRBV12-4	TRBJ1-1	NA	TGTGCCAGCACTTCCGACACGAACACTGAAGCTTTCTTT	CASTSDTNTEAFF
NA	TRBV6-5	TRBJ1-4	NA	TGTGCCAGCAGTTACCAAGCACCCCCCGCTAATGAAAAACTGTTTTTT	CASSYQAPPANEKLFF
TRBD2	TRBV4-1	TRBJ2-1	NA	TGCGCCAGCAGCCACTACGGCACAGCGGGGGATAATGAGCAGTTCTTC	CASSHYGTAGDNEQFF
NA	TRBV7-9	TRBJ2-7	NA	TGTGCCAGCAGCCTGACAGCGGGGACAGAGCCCTACGAGCAGTACTTC	CASSLTAGTEPYEQYF
NA	TRBV2	TRBJ1-1	NA	TGTGCCAGCAGTGATCGGGTGTGGGACACTGAAGCTTTCTTT	CASSDRVWDTEAFF
TRBD1	TRBV5-1	TRBJ1-1	once	TGCGCCAGCAGCCAGGACAGGGGGAACACTGAAGCTTTCTTT	CASSQDRGNTEAFF
NA	TRBV5-6	TRBJ2-6	NA	TGTGCCAGCAGCTTGGGGACACTCTACTCTGGGGCCAACGTCCTGACTTTC	CASSLGTLYSGANVLTF
NA	TRBV7-2	TRBJ2-4	NA	TGTGCCAGCAGCTTAAAAGGCGGGCGACGCATTCAGTACTTC	CASSLKGGRRIQYF
TRBD1	TRBV6-1	TRBJ1-2	once	TGTGCCAGCAGTGCATACAGGGGAAAAGCCTTC	CASSAYRGKAF
NA	TRBV5-1	TRBJ2-2	NA	TGCGCCAGCAGCTTGGGGTGGGGGAGCCCGAACACCGGGGAGCTGTTTTTT	CASSLGWGSPNTGELFF
TRBD2	TRBV20-1	TRBJ2-1	NA	TGCAGTGCCCCGCCCGTAGCGGGAGGGCCGGATGAGCAGTTCTTC	CSAPPVAGGPDEQFF
NA	TRBV3-1	TRBJ2-1	NA	TGTGCCAGCAGCCAAGAGGCTGGGGGCCCCCGCGGGGAGCAGTTCTTC	CASSQEAGGPRGEQFF
NA	TRBV11-2	TRBJ2-4	NA	TGTGCCAGCAGCTTGAGCGCGGGGTTACAAAACATTCAGTACTTC	CASSLSAGLQNIQYF
NA	TRBV12-3/TRBV12-4	TRBJ1-2	NA	TGTGCCAGCACCTCGGGACGGCACAACTATGGCTACACCTTC	CASTSGRHNYGYTF
TRBD1	TRBV5-1	TRBJ2-7	NA	TGCGCCAGCAGCAGGTGGACAGGCTACGAGCAGTACTTC	CASSRWTGYEQYF
TRBD2	TRBV20-1	TRBJ2-1	NA	TGCAGTGCTAGGGAACTAGCGGGCTACAATGAGCAGTTCTTC	CSARELAGYNEQFF
NA	TRBV5-1	TRBJ2-5	NA	TGCGCCAGCAGCGCCGGGACCGATGAGACCCAGTACTTC	CASSAGTDETQYF
NA	TRBV18	TRBJ2-7	NA	TGTGCCAGCTCACCGGGACACCTTACCTACGAGCAGTACTTC	CASSPGHLTYEQYF
NA	TRBV6-2/TRBV6-3	TRBJ2-1	NA	TGTGCCAGCAGTGTCCGGTACGAGCAGTTCTTC	CASSVRYEQFF
NA	TRBV11-3	TRBJ2-7	NA	TGTGCCAGCAGCTCCCACAGGAGCTCCTACGAGCAGTACTTC	CASSSHRSSYEQYF
NA	TRBV14	TRBJ1-1	NA	TGTGCCAGCAGCCAAGAATGGAACGCCATCCGGGGGGCTTTCTTT	CASSQEWNAIRGAFF
NA	TRBV7-2	TRBJ1-2	NA	TGTGCCAGCAGCTTCGCCTCAGGGGCCCATGGCTACACCTTC	CASSFASGAHGYTF
NA	TRBV5-1	TRBJ2-2	NA	TGCGCCAGCAGCACTATCGGACAACCTTCCACCGGGGAGCTGTTTTTT	CASSTIGQPSTGELFF
TRBD1	TRBV6-1	TRBJ1-1	NA	TGTGCCAGCAGCTCCACGGACAGGGGGGGCCAGAACACTGAAGCTTTCTTT	CASSSTDRGGQNTEAFF
NA	TRBV2	TRBJ2-1	NA	TGTGCCAGCATGATGGGGCTAGCTGGCAATGAGCAGTTCTTC	CASMMGLAGNEQFF
NA	TRBV5-4	TRBJ1-5	few	TGTGCCAGCAGCTTTTTCAATCAGCCCCAGCATTTT	CASSFFNQPQHF
NA	TRBV20-1	TRBJ1-3	NA	TGCAGTGTGGATTCGGAAGGCTCTGGAAACACCATATATTTT	CSVDSEGSGNTIYF
NA	TRBV6-6	TRBJ2-2	NA	TGTGCCAGCACCCCCCAGGGGACTAACACCGGGGAGCTGTTTTTT	CASTPQGTNTGELFF
TRBD1	TRBV5-1	TRBJ1-1	NA	TGCGCCAGCAGCGTTGGACAGGACACTGAAGCTTTCTTT	CASSVGQDTEAFF